These T cell receptor beta chains were read from a single sample in a study of blood T cell repertoires in COVID-19. Sequencing used immunoSEQ multiplex PCR; TCRdb keeps in-frame clones, though not all of them. The sample comprises about 160,000 clones, around nine tenths of which are singletons, and about 6.3% rests with the top ten. Material: PBMCs or T cells enriched from blood (not recorded which). Receptors were obtained from a woman in her fifties or sixties who had recovered from COVID-19. The CDR3 runs from the conserved cysteine through the conserved F or W. A D gene is named only where the DNA matches it firmly. Only some rows state a clone size, as once, few, many or a class for expanded clones.

V gene	D gene	clone size	J gene	CDR3 protein	CDR3 DNA
TRBV7-3	TRBD2	.	TRBJ2-7	CASSPRLAGAYEQYF	TGTGCCAGCAGCCCAAGACTAGCGGGGGCGTACGAGCAGTACTTC
TRBV19	TRBD2	.	TRBJ2-1	CASSNRLAGSGDGQFF	TGTGCCAGTAGTAATCGACTAGCGGGCTCGGGTGATGGGCAGTTCTTC
TRBV7-8	TRBD1	.	TRBJ1-5	CASSLGTGSWDSNQPQHF	TGTGCCAGCAGCTTAGGGACAGGGTCGTGGGATAGCAATCAGCCCCAGCATTTT
TRBV24-1	TRBD1	.	TRBJ1-5	CATSGRGTGLSNQPQHF	TGTGCCACCAGTGGAAGAGGGACAGGGCTTAGCAATCAGCCCCAGCATTTT
TRBV12-3/TRBV12-4	.	many	TRBJ1-1	CASSLRDTEAFF	TGTGCCAGCAGTTTGCGGGACACTGAAGCTTTCTTT
TRBV4-2	.	.	TRBJ2-5	CASSQALTRAVQETQYF	TGTGCCAGCAGCCAAGCTCTCACCAGGGCGGTCCAGGAGACCCAGTACTTC
TRBV24-1	TRBD2	.	TRBJ2-3	CAAETSGGRDTQYF	TGTGCCGCCGAGACTAGCGGGGGGCGAGATACGCAGTATTTT
TRBV10-3	TRBD1	.	TRBJ1-1	CAISPQGWTEAFF	TGTGCCATCAGTCCACAGGGGTGGACTGAAGCTTTCTTT
TRBV3-1/TRBV3-2	.	.	TRBJ2-7	CASSPSPTYEQYF	TGTGCCAGCAGCCCAAGCCCCACCTACGAGCAGTACTTC
TRBV7-6	TRBD1	.	TRBJ2-5	CASSLATGVGETQYF	TGTGCCAGCAGCTTAGCGACAGGGGTCGGTGAGACCCAGTACTTC
TRBV2	.	many	TRBJ1-5	CASREGLLNQPQHF	TGTGCCAGCAGGGAGGGACTCCTCAATCAGCCCCAGCATTTT
TRBV12-5	.	few	TRBJ2-3	CASGLSGTSYTQYF	TGTGCTAGTGGTTTGAGCGGGACAAGCTATACGCAGTATTTT
TRBV19	TRBD1	.	TRBJ1-2	CASSILEAGGNYGYTF	TGTGCCAGTAGTATATTAGAGGCAGGGGGCAACTATGGCTACACCTTC
TRBV5-4	TRBD1	.	TRBJ1-5	CASSHTGGSNQPQHF	TGTGCCAGCAGCCACACAGGGGGGAGCAATCAGCCCCAGCATTTT
TRBV7-3	TRBD2	.	TRBJ2-1	CASSLTALTSGYNEQFF	TGTGCCAGCAGCTTAACGGCTTTGACTAGCGGGTACAATGAGCAGTTCTTC
TRBV4-1	TRBD1	.	TRBJ2-7	CASSQGQGSYEQYF	TGCGCCAGCAGCCAAGGACAGGGGAGCTACGAGCAGTACTTC
TRBV6-5	.	.	TRBJ1-5	CATKTGFQPQHF	TGTGCCACAAAAACAGGGTTTCAGCCCCAGCATTTT